Shown below are 3 T cell receptor beta chains from a single sample sequenced in a study of blood T cells in healthy people across ages. Combining a sample-barcoded 5' primer with a J-beta primer mix, a second PCR ran for roughly 6 to 12 cycles. TCRdb used MiXCR to reprocess the 5' RACE reads, holding one entry per CDR3 protein. Of fewer than 900,000 distinct CDR3 sequences in the sample, about 42% were seen once. The sample consisted of blood. The receptors originated from a woman aged 55 to 70 in good health.

The CDR3 DNA is TGTGCCAGCAGCCGCGGGGGGGGTCTCTATGGCTACACCTTC. The encoded protein is CASSRGGGLYGYTF. The gene calls are TRBV7-9 and TRBJ1-2, with a possible D match to TRBD1 (5 bases). V gave up 5 bases and J gave up 4 bases, with 14 bases separating them. The length of the CDR3 is 14 residues. Per the germline V gene, CDR1 is SEHNR and CDR2 is FQNEAQ (reference sequence).

The chain uses TRBV6-1 and TRBJ2-1, with 9 nucleotides matching TRBD2. The CDR3 is 15 amino acids. Germline loops: CDR1 MNHNS, CDR2 SASEGT. The trim removed 1 base at V and 8 bases at J, leaving 6 bases unmatched. The CDR3 is CASSEGSGRSYEQFF. CDR3 DNA sequence: TGTGCCAGCAGTGAAGGTAGCGGGAGAAGTTATGAGCAGTTCTTC.

To note about this clonotype: A read error may account for a junction end that differs from germline. The V call is TRBV5-1, the J call TRBJ2-7; 14 positions agree with TRBD2. In germline, CDR1 is SGHRS, CDR2 YFSETQ. This CDR3 is built from 15 residues. CDR3 sequence (DNA): TGCGCCGGCAGCTTGACTAGCGGGAGGGCCGGCGAGCAGTACTTC. Amino acids: CAGSLTSGRAGEQYF.